The clone carrying this T cell receptor (beta chain) was detected only once. Libraries were prepared by immunoSEQ multiplex PCR; TCRdb keeps only in-frame clonotypes and omits some of them. The sample records roughly 40,000 clones, 91% being singletons. The sample belongs to a study of T cell changes during pregnancy in multiple sclerosis. The sequenced sample was CD8+ T cells from peripheral blood mononuclear cells, obtained before pregnancy. The receptor was isolated from a female donor with multiple sclerosis, enrolled in a pregnancy study.

In nucleotides, the CDR3 is TGTGCCAGCAGCCTCCAGGAATCTCTGACTAACTATGGCTACACCTTC. This translates into CASSLQESLTNYGYTF. The rearrangement joins TRBV7-8 to TRBJ1-2; D remains ambiguous. V shed 5 bases and J shed 0 bases, with 16 bases lying between them. The CDR3 runs to 16 residues. Germline V gene sequence: CDR1 SGHVS, CDR2 FQNEAQ. Looking up the rest from reference TRBV7-8 and TRBJ1-2 gives the full variable domain: GAGVSQSPRYKVAKRGQDVALRCDPISGHVSLFWYQQALGQGPEFLTYFQNEAQLDKSGLPSDRFFAERPEGSVSTLKIQRTQQEDSAVYLCASSLQESLTNYGYTFGSGTRLTVV.